This T cell receptor beta chain is from a study of T cells after yellow fever vaccination. Study background: Some fractions had low cell numbers, and these were prepared with SMART-Seq v4 Ultra Low Input. General study findings and limits: Shared CD4/CD8 clonotypes were a small share, likely from convergent recombination.

TCRdb reprocessed the 5' RACE reads with MiXCR, giving one entry per CDR3 protein. The sample has around 72,000 distinct CDR3 sequences; about 7.7% are singletons. At least ten counts were recorded for this clonotype. Its specificity is unknown. V dropped 4 bases and J dropped 7 bases, with 13 bases sitting between them. This CDR3 has 13 amino acids. Looked up from germline, CDR1 is MNHEY and CDR2 is SVGEGT. This chain links TRBV6-2 or TRBV6-3 with TRBJ1-2; D ambiguous. This receptor was identified in a young man who received the YFV17D yellow fever vaccine. The sequencing here drew on CD8+ T cells sorted from PBMCs, taken 10 days after the first yellow fever vaccination. The CDR3 nucleotides are TGTGCCAGCAGTTCTCTTCTGACAAGTGGCTACACCTTC. It yields the protein CASSSLLTSGYTF.